This entry is about one T cell receptor beta chain. What it recognizes is unknown. The record originates from a study of cytomegalovirus exposure and HLA in healthy donors. PCR was performed using 60 Vbeta and 13 Jbeta primers. Profiled with immunoSEQ multiplex PCR; TCRdb holds only in-frame clones, not every one. The table lists 150,000 to 190,000 clones, about 88% of them singletons. General study points: Some V segments, including TRBV6-2 and TRBV6-3, were excluded as indistinguishable.

CDR1 is SGHRS and CDR2 is YFSETQ in the germline V gene. V shed 1 base and J 6 bases; nucleotides not matched to a gene: 6. The CDR3 length is 15 residues. The receptor was isolated from a woman under 30 in good health and CMV-seronegative. Source material: PBMCs. The rearrangement links TRBV5-1 to TRBJ2-1; 8 nucleotides line up with TRBD2. CDR3 DNA: TGCGCCAGCAGCTTGTATGGGACTAGGACCAATGAGCAGTTCTTC. It codes for CASSLYGTRTNEQFF.